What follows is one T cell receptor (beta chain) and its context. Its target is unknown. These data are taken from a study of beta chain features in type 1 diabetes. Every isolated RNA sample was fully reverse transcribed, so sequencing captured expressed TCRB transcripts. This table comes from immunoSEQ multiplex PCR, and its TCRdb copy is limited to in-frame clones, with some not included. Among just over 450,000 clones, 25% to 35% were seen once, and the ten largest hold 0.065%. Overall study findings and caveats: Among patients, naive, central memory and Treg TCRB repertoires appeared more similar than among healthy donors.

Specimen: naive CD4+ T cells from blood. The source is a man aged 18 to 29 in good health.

As DNA, the CDR3 is TGTGCCTGGAGTGTACAGCTCCAAAGAGCTTTCTTT. Amino acids: CAWSVQLQRAFF. This chain connects TRBV30 to TRBJ1-1; D gene unclear. Trimming pared 0 bases from V and 10 bases from J, leaving 12 bases between. The CDR3 consists of 12 residues. Germline V gene sequence: CDR1 GTSNPN, CDR2 SVGIG (reference sequence).